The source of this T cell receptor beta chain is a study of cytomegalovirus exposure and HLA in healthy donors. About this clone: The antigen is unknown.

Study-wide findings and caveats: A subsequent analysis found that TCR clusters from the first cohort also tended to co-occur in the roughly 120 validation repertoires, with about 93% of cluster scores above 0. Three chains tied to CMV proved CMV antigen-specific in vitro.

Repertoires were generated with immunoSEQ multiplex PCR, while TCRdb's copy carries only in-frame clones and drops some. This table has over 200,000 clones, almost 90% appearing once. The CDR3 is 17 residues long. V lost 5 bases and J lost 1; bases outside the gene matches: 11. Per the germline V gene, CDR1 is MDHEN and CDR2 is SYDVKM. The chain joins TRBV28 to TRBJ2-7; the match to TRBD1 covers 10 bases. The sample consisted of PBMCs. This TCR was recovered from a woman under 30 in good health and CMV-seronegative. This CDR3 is CASSLPWGTGASYEQYF. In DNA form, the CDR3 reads TGTGCCAGCAGTCTACCATGGGGGACAGGGGCGTCCTACGAGCAGTACTTC.